The sample holds a few counts of the clone carrying this TCR beta chain. Its specificity is not known. The data originate from a study of T cells after yellow fever vaccination. In the study overall: When fractions had low cell numbers, they were prepared with SMART-Seq v4 Ultra Low Input. Study-wide findings and caveats: Clones that expanded after primary vaccination mostly reappeared after the booster (around 96% CD4, roughly 90% CD8). Although most clonotypes did not, a small share appeared in both CD4 and CD8 compartments.

Germline loops: CDR1 MNHEY, CDR2 SMNVEV (reference sequence). J gave up 1 base and V 5 bases, and 6 bases lay outside the gene matches. CDR3 length equals 15 residues. From the 5' RACE reads, TCRdb called clonotypes with MiXCR, one entry per CDR3 protein. The sample has 120,000 or so distinct CDR3 sequences, roughly 8.2% seen once. This chain uses TRBV27 with TRBJ2-5, with 8 bases fitting TRBD2. The receptor was derived from a man in his late teens or twenties who received the YFV17D yellow fever vaccine. The sequencing used CD8+ T cells sorted from PBMCs, collected on the day of the yellow fever booster vaccination. In nucleotides, the CDR3 is TGTGCCAGCAGTGAGGGTAGCGGGGCCCAAGAGACCCAGTACTTC. Translation gives CASSEGSGAQETQYF.